Below are 8 T cell receptor beta chains sequenced from a single sample in a study of regulatory T cells in long-lasting Graves disease. Both iRepertoire HTBI primers and Arm-PCR of CDR3 regions were used to build the TCR beta libraries. TCRdb used MiXCR to reprocess the multiplex PCR reads, holding one entry per CDR3 protein. The table shows about 470,000 distinct CDR3 sequences, with about a sixth occurring only once. As for time point: newly diagnosed GD, antithyroid drugs for less than 3 months. From PBMCs, RNA was extracted and then used to make the TCR library. The data also belong to a second study, concerning T cells in Graves' hyperthyroidism and ophthalmopathy.

The source material was peripheral blood mononuclear cells (PBMCs), sampled at new diagnosis, from a patient treated with antithyroid drugs. The receptors stem from a man in his forties or fifties with Graves disease.

The chain's CDR3 is CASSLGLDSLSGANVLTF. The CDR3 DNA follows: TGTGCCAGCAGTTTGGGTCTAGATTCCCTCTCTGGGGCCAACGTCCTGACTTTC. The chain has TRBV28 and TRBJ2-6; D gene ambiguous. Germline CDR1 reads MDHEN; CDR2 reads SYDVKM. V lost 3 bases and J 0 bases, leaving 15 bases between the germline ends. The CDR3 extends over 18 amino acids.

Many counts were recorded for this clonotype. The chain uses TRBV3-1 and TRBJ2-1; no definite D call. Germline V gene sequence: CDR1 LGHDT, CDR2 YNNKEL (reference sequence). The CDR3 extends over 13 amino acids. With 4 bases removed from V and 10 bases from J, the gap between germline ends came to 14 bases. This chain's CDR3 is CASSPSLITEQFF. DNA for the CDR3: TGTGCCAGCAGCCCCTCACTGATAACGGAGCAGTTCTTC.

The V gene is TRBV6-5, the J gene TRBJ2-6, with no clear D. Looked up from germline, CDR1 is MNHEY and CDR2 is SVGAGI. This CDR3 comprises 16 residues. The V end lost 0 bases, the J end lost 2 bases, and 8 bases lay between the germline ends. CDR3 coding DNA: TGTGCCAGCAGTTACTCTGAAGCACCTGGGGCCAACGTCCTGACTTTC. Translated, it gives CASSYSEAPGANVLTF.

In this sample, this clonotype turned up a few times. The chain uses TRBV29-1 and TRBJ2-3; possibly TRBD1 for D (6 bases). Germline V gives CDR1 SQVTM, CDR2 ANQGSEA. The CDR3 is 13 residues long. V was clipped by 6 bases and J by 1 base, with 11 bases between them. CDR3 loop: CSVGGSGTDTQYF. In DNA form, the CDR3 reads TGCAGCGTAGGGGGTTCTGGCACAGATACGCAGTATTTT.

This clonotype was detected ten times or more. The V gene is TRBV4-1, the J gene TRBJ2-7, with a tentative D call TRBD2 (7 bases). The germline gives CDR1 MGHRA, CDR2 YSYEKL. V was clipped by 10 bases and J by 2 bases, with 21 bases between them. The length of the CDR3 is 15 residues. Here the CDR3 DNA reads TGCGCCATCGCCCTGGGGGCTAGCGGTACCTACGAGCAGTACTTC. Its protein product is CAIALGASGTYEQYF.

V and J are TRBV19 and TRBJ1-5; D uncertain. This CDR3 contains 14 residues. Germline V gives CDR1 LNHDA, CDR2 SQIVND (reference sequence). Trimming removed 3 bases at V and 8 bases at J, with 14 bases between. DNA for the CDR3: TGTGCCAGTAGTATTGGCGGCCCCGGGGAGCCCCAGCATTTT. Its translation: CASSIGGPGEPQHF. The whole variable domain, remainder taken from reference TRBV19 and TRBJ1-5, is DGGITQSPKYLFRKEGQNVTLSCEQNLNHDAMYWYRQDPGQGLRLIYYSQIVNDFQKGDIAEGYSVSREKKESFPLTVTSAQKNPTAFYLCASSIGGPGEPQHFGDGTRLSIL.

In this sample, this clonotype turned up many times. V is TRBV3-1 and J is TRBJ2-7; 7 bases fit TRBD2. The CDR3 has 15 residues. V gave up 4 bases and J gave up 7 bases; unmatched junction bases: 13. Germline V gives CDR1 LGHDT, CDR2 YNNKEL (reference sequence). CDR3 nucleotides: TGTGCCAGCAGCCCGGGAACCTTTCTGGGGGGGGAGCAGTACTTC. Translation: CASSPGTFLGGEQYF.

J is TRBJ2-1 and V is TRBV6-2 or TRBV6-3, with 8 bases that match TRBD2. After removal of 7 bases from V and 2 bases from J, the junction contained 4 bases not matched to a gene. This CDR3 is 14 amino acids long. In germline, CDR1 is MNHEY, CDR2 SVGEGT. CDR3 amino acids: CASTREGTYNEQFF. The CDR3 DNA is TGTGCCAGCACACGGGAGGGGACCTACAATGAGCAGTTCTTC.